This is a list of T cell receptor beta chains from one sample in a study of cytomegalovirus exposure and HLA in healthy donors. The protocol was immunoSEQ multiplex PCR, while the TCRdb copy is restricted to in-frame clones and leaves out a portion. The sample contains fewer than 200,000 clones, around 85% of which appear only once. The sequenced sample was PBMCs. These receptors were collected from a man in his late teens or twenties in good health and CMV-seropositive. Each CDR3 is given with its conserved first and last residue. The D gene is left open where the match is weak. Clone size appears in some rows only: once, few, many, or a class for an expanded clone.

j_call | v_call | d_call | clone_size | cdr3_nt | cdr3_aa
TRBJ2-7 | TRBV27 | TRBD1 | - | TGTGCCAGCAGTTTAAACCGACAGGGTCCCCCCTACGAGCAGTACTTC | CASSLNRQGPPYEQYF
TRBJ2-1 | TRBV19 | - | - | TGTGCCAGTAGTGAGCTAACCCCCCCCTACAATGAGCAGTTCTTC | CASSELTPPYNEQFF
TRBJ2-7 | TRBV20-1 | - | - | TGCAGTGCTAGGCAGGGCTACGAGCAGTACTTC | CSARQGYEQYF
TRBJ2-1 | TRBV6-1 | - | - | TGTGCCAGCAGTATAGCGGTATCCTACAATGAGCAGTTCTTC | CASSIAVSYNEQFF
TRBJ2-7 | TRBV19 | TRBD1 | - | TGTGCCAGTAGTCTCCGTCCGGGACAGGGGGCCCCCGAGCAGTACTTC | CASSLRPGQGAPEQYF
TRBJ2-5 | TRBV5-1 | TRBD2 | once | TGCGCCAGCAGCTTCATCGGGGGGGGAGAGACCCAGTACTTC | CASSFIGGGETQYF
TRBJ1-2 | TRBV28 | TRBD1 | - | TGTGCCACCCAGACAGGGGGCGACGGCTACACCTTC | CATQTGGDGYTF
TRBJ2-7 | TRBV27 | - | - | TGTGCCAGCAGTTTATTTCCGGGAAGGGACTACGAGCAGTACTTC | CASSLFPGRDYEQYF
TRBJ1-1 | TRBV6-1 | - | - | TGTGCCAGCAGTTCGAGACAAGGCACTGAAGCTTTCTTT | CASSSRQGTEAFF
TRBJ2-7 | TRBV30 | - | - | TGTGCCTGGGGAGATCTGTTCTCCTACGAGCAGTACTTC | CAWGDLFSYEQYF
TRBJ1-3 | TRBV5-1 | TRBD1 | - | TGCGCCAGCAGCTTACAGGGGGCGATCTCAGGAAACACCATATATTTT | CASSLQGAISGNTIYF
TRBJ2-7 | TRBV5-4 | TRBD1 | - | TGTGCCAGCAGCGCGGGACAGGGGAGAGACGAGCAGTACTTC | CASSAGQGRDEQYF
TRBJ2-4 | TRBV7-2 | - | once | TGTGCCAGCAGCTCGGGACTAGCCAAAAACATTCAGTACTTC | CASSSGLAKNIQYF
TRBJ1-2 | TRBV11-2 | - | once | TGTGCCAGCAGCCCCGAAGGGAGGGGATTGGGCTACACCTTC | CASSPEGRGLGYTF
TRBJ1-1 | TRBV6-6 | TRBD1 | - | TGTGCCAGCAGTTACTCAACAGGGGGAGTGAACACTGAAGCTTTCTTT | CASSYSTGGVNTEAFF
TRBJ2-5 | TRBV14 | TRBD2 | - | TGTGCCAGCAGCCAATTCTTTCTAGCGGGAGGGGATAGACAAGAGACCCAGTACTTC | CASSQFFLAGGDRQETQYF
TRBJ2-1 | TRBV11-3 | - | - | TGTGCCAGCAGCTCCGTAGGGGCGTCCTACAATGAGCAGTTCTTC | CASSSVGASYNEQFF
TRBJ2-7 | TRBV10-3 | TRBD2 | - | TGTGCCATCACCGAGACTAGCGGGACGTTCCACGAGCAGTACTTC | CAITETSGTFHEQYF
TRBJ2-1 | TRBV7-3 | - | once | TGTGCCAGCAGCTTAACCAGGACAAACAATGAGCAGTTCTTC | CASSLTRTNNEQFF
TRBJ2-7 | TRBV5-1 | - | - | TGCGCCAGCAGCTTGGCCAACAACGAGCAGTACTTC | CASSLANNEQYF
TRBJ2-1 | TRBV18 | - | - | TGTGCCAGCTCATCTATGTCCCTTGAGCAGTTCTTC | CASSSMSLEQFF
TRBJ1-5 | TRBV10-2 | TRBD1 | - | TGCGCCAGCAGTCTCGGACAGGGGGTCCAGCCCCAGCATTTT | CASSLGQGVQPQHF
TRBJ2-5 | TRBV7-2 | TRBD1 | - | TGTGCCAGCAGAGGAGGACAGGGGGGAGAGACCCAGTACTTC | CASRGGQGGETQYF
TRBJ2-7 | TRBV11-2 | - | once | TGTGCCAGCAGCCCACGACAGTCAGACGAGCAGTACTTC | CASSPRQSDEQYF
TRBJ2-7 | TRBV5-1 | TRBD2 | - | TGCGCCAGCAGCCCCGGACTAGCGGGGACCTACGAGCAGTACTTC | CASSPGLAGTYEQYF
TRBJ2-5 | TRBV5-1 | TRBD2 | once | TGCGCCAGCAGCTGGGGACTAGCGGGTCAAGAGACCCAGTACTTC | CASSWGLAGQETQYF
TRBJ1-1 | TRBV30 | - | - | TGTGCCTGGAGTGCGGGGTTGGGCACTGAAGCTTTCTTT | CAWSAGLGTEAFF
TRBJ1-6 | TRBV11-3 | - | - | TGTGCCAGCAGCTTAGGGGGGCCCGAGGATTCACCCCTCCACTTT | CASSLGGPEDSPLHF
TRBJ2-1 | TRBV5-1 | TRBD2 | - | TGCGCCAGCAGCCCGGGTTCGGGGGGATCCTACAATGAGCAGTTCTTC | CASSPGSGGSYNEQFF
TRBJ2-7 | TRBV27 | - | - | TGTGCCAGCAGTTTATTAGGGACACAAATCTCCTACGAGCAGTACTTC | CASSLLGTQISYEQYF
TRBJ1-2 | TRBV30 | - | once | TGTGCCTGGAGTGCTTCTCTTAAGAGCGGCTACACCTTC | CAWSASLKSGYTF
TRBJ2-4 | TRBV19 | TRBD1 | - | TGTGCCAGTAGTACCGGACAGGGAAGCATTCAGTACTTC | CASSTGQGSIQYF
TRBJ1-1 | TRBV6-5 | TRBD1 | - | TGTGCCAGCAGGGGACAGGGGGCCGGAGACACTGAAGCTTTCTTT | CASRGQGAGDTEAFF
TRBJ2-7 | TRBV11-2 | - | - | TGTGCCAGCAGATACTCGACAGGACTCTACGAGCAGTACTTC | CASRYSTGLYEQYF
TRBJ2-1 | TRBV10-2 | - | - | TGCGCCAGCAGTGAGTACGCTAACGGGCAGTTCTTC | CASSEYANGQFF
TRBJ2-1 | TRBV7-3 | - | - | TGTGCCAGCAGCTTAGCCCCCGCTCGGGCGGGTGGCTACAATGAGCAGTTCTTC | CASSLAPARAGGYNEQFF
TRBJ1-1 | TRBV18 | - | - | TGTGCCAGCTCAATCGACAGATCGAACACTGAAGCTTTCTTT | CASSIDRSNTEAFF
TRBJ1-5 | TRBV5-8 | - | once | TGTGCCAGCACTCCGGGGGGCAGACCTTTTAATCAGCCCCAGCATTTT | CASTPGGRPFNQPQHF
TRBJ2-5 | TRBV7-2 | TRBD2 | few | TGTGCCAGCAGCACCCCCCTAGCGGGAGGGCCGAGAGAGACCCAGTACTTC | CASSTPLAGGPRETQYF
TRBJ2-1 | TRBV27 | TRBD1 | - | TGTGCCAGCAGTTTAATACAGGGGGCGAGTGAGCAGTTCTTC | CASSLIQGASEQFF
TRBJ2-7 | TRBV30 | TRBD1 | - | TGTGCCGCGACAGGGCTGTACGAGCAGTACTTC | CAATGLYEQYF
TRBJ2-3 | TRBV28 | TRBD2 | - | TGTGCCCTGGGGGTCAGCGGGAGAACAGATACGCAGTATTTT | CALGVSGRTDTQYF
TRBJ1-6 | TRBV23-1 | - | - | TGCGCCAGCAGTCAAAATTACCCCTCTAGAGCGCTGAGCTCCTATAATTCACCCCTCCACTTT | CASSQNYPSRALSSYNSPLHF
TRBJ1-2 | TRBV11-3 | TRBD1 | - | TGTGCCAGCAGCGGCCTGACAGGGAACTATGGCTACACCTTC | CASSGLTGNYGYTF
TRBJ2-1 | TRBV11-2 | TRBD1 | - | TGTGCCAGCGGACCGGGACAGGGGAACAATGAGCAGTTCTTC | CASGPGQGNNEQFF
TRBJ1-4 | TRBV7-4 | - | once | TGTGCCAGCAGCCGGGAAAAACTGTTTTTT | CASSREKLFF
TRBJ2-7 | TRBV9 | TRBD1 | - | TGTGCCAGCAGCGTAGGACAGGGACCCTACGAGCAGTACTTC | CASSVGQGPYEQYF
TRBJ2-7 | TRBV5-6 | - | - | TGTGCCAGCAGCTTGGGGGGCCAAATCCCGGACGAGCAGTACTTC | CASSLGGQIPDEQYF
TRBJ2-5 | TRBV6-5 | TRBD1 | - | TGTGCCAGCAGTGCCGGGACAGGGTACCAAGAGACCCAGTACTTC | CASSAGTGYQETQYF